This T cell receptor (beta chain) was sequenced during a study of T cell repertoires in cytomegalovirus infection. Study-level points and caveats: CMV-specific TCR beta clonotypes restricted by HLA-C were the ones dominating the ex vivo response.

TCRdb re-called the reads with MiXCR, one entry per CDR3 protein. Among roughly 990,000 distinct CDR3 sequences listed, around 29% were seen once. The CDR3 is 16 amino acids. The V and J ends lost 7 bases and 8 bases respectively, with 22 bases between them. Germline V gene lookup returns CDR1 SGHRS and CDR2 YFSETQ. On this clonotype itself: Its matching antigen is unknown.

The clonotype originates from a human donor in good health (CMV status not recorded). Some clones in this sample may be carry-over from other donors' samples. Specimen: cultured CD8+ T cells from PBMCs, collected from culture after CMV antigen stimulation. The chain combines TRBV5-1 with TRBJ1-6, with D perhaps TRBD1 (6 bases). The CDR3 DNA reads as TGCGCCAGCGCGCGCCTAGCCAGGGGTACATATTCACCCCTCCACTTT. This encodes CASARLARGTYSPLHF.